This T cell receptor (beta chain) derives from a study of cytomegalovirus exposure and HLA in healthy donors. Study conclusions and caveats: One later analysis, an examination of the approximately 130 validation repertoires, found that first-cohort TCR clusters tended to co-occur in them. The study recorded fewer than 200 TCR beta chains that were cytomegalovirus-associated. As was reported, the classifier diagnosed cytomegalovirus status with high specificity and sensitivity.

As for this clone: Its antigen is undetermined.

The CDR3 is made up of 17 amino acids. Looked up from germline, CDR1 is MNHEY and CDR2 is SMNVEV (reference sequence). V trimming: 3 bases; J trimming: 0 bases; junction bases outside the gene matches: 8. The data were produced by immunoSEQ multiplex PCR, yet TCRdb's version contains in-frame clones alone and is incomplete. Of 150,000 to 200,000 clones in the sample, 84% are singletons; the top ten hold 10%. The chain has TRBV27 and TRBJ2-3; 8 bases match TRBD2. Sequenced sample: PBMCs. The sequence was collected from a man aged 25 to 40 in good health and CMV-seropositive. The CDR3, as DNA: TGTGCCAGCAGTTTTTTAGTAGCGGGGACTAGCACAGATACGCAGTATTTT. It encodes CASSFLVAGTSTDTQYF.